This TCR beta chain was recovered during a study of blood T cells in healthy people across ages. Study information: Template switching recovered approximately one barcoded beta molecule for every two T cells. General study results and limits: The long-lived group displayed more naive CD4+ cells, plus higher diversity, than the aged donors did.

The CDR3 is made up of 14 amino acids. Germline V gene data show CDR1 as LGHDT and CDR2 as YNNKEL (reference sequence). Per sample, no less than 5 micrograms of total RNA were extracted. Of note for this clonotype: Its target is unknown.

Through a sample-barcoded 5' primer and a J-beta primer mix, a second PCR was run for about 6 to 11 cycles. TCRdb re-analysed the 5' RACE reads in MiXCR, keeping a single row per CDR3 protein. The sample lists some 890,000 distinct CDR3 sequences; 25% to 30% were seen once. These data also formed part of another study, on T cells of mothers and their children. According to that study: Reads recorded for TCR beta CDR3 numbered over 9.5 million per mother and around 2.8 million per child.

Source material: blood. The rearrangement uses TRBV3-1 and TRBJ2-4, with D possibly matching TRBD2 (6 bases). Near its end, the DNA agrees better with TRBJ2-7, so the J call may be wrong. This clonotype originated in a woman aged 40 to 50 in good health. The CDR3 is CASSPSGLAREQYF. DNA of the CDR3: TGTGCCAGCAGCCCCTCCGGTCTAGCGCGCGAGCAGTACTTC.